The 27 T cell receptor beta chains below come from one sample, sequenced in a study of T cell responses to AZD1222 COVID-19 vaccine. TCRdb's copy holds only in-frame clones and misses some; the assay was immunoSEQ multiplex PCR. The sample yields about 120,000 clones, roughly 90% seen once. Sequenced material: peripheral blood, taken on day 0 of AZD1222 vaccination. Every receptor here comes from an adult in good health.

The CDR3 nucleotides read TGCGCCAGCAGCCAGCGTACCGGGACAGTACCCTACTATGGCTACACCTTC. Translated: CASSQRTGTVPYYGYTF. The chain joins TRBV4-3 to TRBJ1-2; TRBD1 matches 7 bases. From germline, CDR1 is LGHNA and CDR2 YSLEER. The junction had 13 bases not matched to a gene; V was cut back by 3 bases and J by 3 bases. The CDR3 runs to 17 residues.

The chain links TRBV6-2 or TRBV6-3 to TRBJ1-5, with unresolved D. The germline CDR1 and CDR2 sequences are MNHEY and SVGEGT. The CDR3 is 12 residues long. V gave up 5 bases and J gave up 6 bases, with 8 bases separating them. The CDR3 DNA reads TGTGCCAGCAGTGAGGGTGGTCAGCCCCAGCATTTT. This translates into CASSEGGQPQHF.

V is TRBV9 and J is TRBJ2-1, with 12 nucleotides matching TRBD2. This CDR3 has 15 amino acids. Per the germline V gene, CDR1 is SGDLS and CDR2 is YYNGEE. J lost 7 bases, V lost 4 bases, and 6 bases had no gene match. CDR3 nucleotide sequence: TGTGCCAGCAGCTCCCGGACTAGCGGGAATAATGAGCAGTTCTTC. It is translated as CASSSRTSGNNEQFF.

The chain couples TRBV28 to TRBJ2-5; D is possibly TRBD2 (7 bases). V shed 4 bases and J shed 0 bases, with 12 bases lying between them. The CDR3 sequence is 15 residues long. Per germline, CDR1 MDHEN and CDR2 SYDVKM. The CDR3 coding sequence is TGTGCCAGCAGTTACAGGGAGGGTGACCAAGAGACCCAGTACTTC. Its protein product is CASSYREGDQETQYF.

The chain links TRBV4-1 to TRBJ2-5; 7 nucleotides align to TRBD2. The length of the CDR3 is 15 residues. The V and J ends lost 3 bases and 4 bases, in that order; junction bases with no gene match: 8. Germline CDR1 reads MGHRA; CDR2 reads YSYEKL. CDR3 coding DNA: TGCGCCAGCAGCCAGCAGACGGGACTACGAGAGACCCAGTACTTC. The encoded protein is CASSQQTGLRETQYF.

J is TRBJ2-1 and V is TRBV10-3; the D is unclear. The V end was cut by 4 bases, the J end by 5 bases, with 12 bases between. The CDR3 contains 14 residues. Per the germline V gene, CDR1 is ENHRY and CDR2 is SYGVKD. The chain's CDR3 is CAISGTNTNNEQFF. The CDR3 DNA reads TGTGCCATCAGTGGGACGAATACCAACAATGAGCAGTTCTTC.

The J gene is TRBJ1-2, the V gene TRBV5-4, with D possibly being TRBD1 (5 bases). The CDR3 sequence is 16 residues long. V gave up 4 bases and J gave up 0 bases, with 16 bases separating them. CDR1 and CDR2 from the germline V gene are SGHNT and YYREEE (reference sequence). For the CDR3, the DNA is TGTGCCAGCAGCCCGACAGAAAAGAATTCTAACTATGGCTACACCTTC. This codes for CASSPTEKNSNYGYTF.

The chain combines TRBV6-4 with TRBJ2-1; D remains unclear. This CDR3 spans 13 amino acids. CDR1 MRHNA and CDR2 SNTAGT come from the germline V gene. The V and J ends lost 0 bases and 9 bases respectively, with 9 bases between them. CDR3 amino acids: CASSDSGEREQFF. The DNA of the CDR3 is TGTGCCAGCAGTGACTCGGGCGAGCGTGAGCAGTTCTTC.

The chain is built from TRBV7-2 and TRBJ1-3; D might be TRBD1 (5 bases). CDR3 length equals 13 residues. From germline, CDR1 is SGHTA and CDR2 FQGNSA. Trimming removed 0 bases from V and 7 bases from J, with 7 bases in between. Here the CDR3 reads CASSLARDNTIYF. DNA of the CDR3: TGTGCCAGCAGCTTAGCTCGGGACAACACCATATATTTT.

This sequence joins TRBV11-2 and TRBJ2-5, with 7 positions matching TRBD2. Germline V gene sequence: CDR1 SGHAT, CDR2 FQNNGV. The CDR3 runs 14 residues. V shed 4 bases, J shed 5 bases, and the junction held 7 bases outside the gene matches. The CDR3 region has the DNA TGTGCCAGCAGCTCGAGCGGGGCGAGGGAGACCCAGTACTTC. This gives the protein CASSSSGARETQYF.

This rearrangement joins TRBV3-1 (or the pseudogene TRBV3-2) to TRBJ1-5; D unclear. The CDR3 spans 18 residues. The V gene lost 2 bases and the J gene lost 0 bases, with 17 bases spanning the gap. Germline V CDR1 and CDR2: LGHDT, YNNKEL (reference sequence). CDR3 nucleotides: TGTGCCAGCAGCCAACCTGAAGATGGCGGGAATAGCAATCAGCCCCAGCATTTT. Its protein is CASSQPEDGGNSNQPQHF.

V gene TRBV5-1 combines with J gene TRBJ2-4; D is possibly TRBD2 (6 bases). The CDR3 consists of 13 residues. V was trimmed by 0 bases and J by 9 bases, leaving 10 bases between them. The germline V gene encodes CDR1 SGHRS and CDR2 YFSETQ. The DNA of the CDR3 is TGCGCCAGCAGCTTGGCGGGGGACGGCATTCAGTACTTC. This gives the protein CASSLAGDGIQYF.

The chain combines TRBV11-2 with TRBJ2-7; 11 bases fit TRBD2. CDR1 is SGHAT, CDR2 FQNNGV, per germline. The CDR3 extends over 15 amino acids. Trimming cost V 3 bases and J 1 base; bases outside gene matches: 2. The CDR3, as DNA: TGTGCCAGCAGCTTGACTAGCGGGAATTCCTACGAGCAGTACTTC. This codes for CASSLTSGNSYEQYF.

This clone was counted once. The CDR3 DNA is TGTGCCAGCAGTTATGCGGGGGAGGAAAAACTGTTTTTT. Protein product: CASSYAGEEKLFF. The rearrangement joins TRBV6-5 to TRBJ1-4, with D tentatively TRBD1 (5 bases). Trimming pared 3 bases from V and 8 bases from J, leaving 10 bases between. This CDR3 has 13 amino acids. The germline V gene has CDR1 MNHEY and CDR2 SVGAGI.

The rearrangement links TRBV7-8 to TRBJ2-3, with TRBD2 as a possible D gene (5 bases). The V end was cut by 6 bases, the J end by 4 bases, with 14 bases between. Germline loops: CDR1 SGHVS, CDR2 FQNEAQ. The CDR3 length is 14 residues. CDR3 amino acids: CASSERSEPDTQYF. DNA for the CDR3: TGTGCCAGCAGTGAGCGGAGTGAACCAGATACGCAGTATTTT.

This clone was counted once. V and J are TRBV19 and TRBJ1-1, with D possibly matching TRBD1 (6 bases). V lost 2 bases and J lost 2, with 15 bases in between. Looked up from germline, CDR1 is LNHDA and CDR2 is SQIVND (reference sequence). CDR3 size: 16 residues. The CDR3 protein is CASSIRTALFNTEAFF. Written as DNA, the CDR3 is TGTGCCAGTAGTATAAGGACAGCACTTTTCAACACTGAAGCTTTCTTT. The full variable domain, in which reference TRBV19 and TRBJ1-1 provide the parts outside the CDR3, is DGGITQSPKYLFRKEGQNVTLSCEQNLNHDAMYWYRQDPGQGLRLIYYSQIVNDFQKGDIAEGYSVSREKKESFPLTVTSAQKNPTAFYLCASSIRTALFNTEAFFGQGTRLTVV.

V gene TRBV24-1 combines with J gene TRBJ1-1; D gene uncertain. CDR3 length equals 13 residues. Trimming removed 0 bases at V and 8 bases at J, with 9 bases between. Germline V CDR1 and CDR2: KGHDR, SFDVKD. The CDR3 DNA is TGTGCCACCAGTGATTTGCGGGGTGAAGAAGCTTTCTTT. This translates into CATSDLRGEEAFF.

The V and J genes are TRBV28 and TRBJ2-7; TRBD2 matches at 7 bases. The CDR3 loop spans 15 amino acids. In germline, CDR1 is MDHEN, CDR2 SYDVKM. Germline trimming cut 7 bases from V and 4 bases from J; bases unmatched to any gene: 13. For the CDR3, the DNA is TGTGCCAGCAACCCCCCGGGCGGGAGTCCGTACGAGCAGTACTTC. Translating gives CASNPPGGSPYEQYF.

This chain connects TRBV19 to TRBJ1-5; a weak D match, TRBD1 (5 bases). Germline-derived CDR1 and CDR2 are LNHDA and SQIVND (reference sequence). There are 15 residues in the CDR3. V was shortened by 5 bases and J by 0 bases, with 11 bases between the two germline ends. The CDR3 DNA sequence: TGTGCCAGTAGTCCCGGGACCGATAGCAATCAGCCCCAGCATTTT. Amino acid sequence: CASSPGTDSNQPQHF. Together with reference TRBV19 and TRBJ1-5, the CDR3 gives the full variable domain: DGGITQSPKYLFRKEGQNVTLSCEQNLNHDAMYWYRQDPGQGLRLIYYSQIVNDFQKGDIAEGYSVSREKKESFPLTVTSAQKNPTAFYLCASSPGTDSNQPQHFGDGTRLSIL.

The chain recombines TRBV28 with TRBJ2-2; 13 nucleotides agree with TRBD2. This CDR3 spans 17 amino acids. The trim removed 4 bases at V and 6 bases at J, leaving 8 bases unmatched. CDR1 is MDHEN, CDR2 SYDVKM, per germline. This CDR3 reads CASSSIGLAGVAGELFF. CDR3 sequence (DNA): TGTGCCAGCAGTTCTATCGGACTAGCGGGAGTAGCCGGGGAGCTGTTTTTT.

V usage is TRBV19 and J usage is TRBJ1-5; 7 nucleotides align to TRBD1. From germline, CDR1 is LNHDA and CDR2 SQIVND (reference sequence). With 5 bases clipped from V and 2 bases from J, the junction kept 3 bases outside the gene matches. The CDR3 length is 14 residues. The CDR3 here is CASSADRGNQPQHF. CDR3 nucleotides: TGTGCCAGTAGTGCAGACAGGGGCAATCAGCCCCAGCATTTT.

This chain links TRBV19 with TRBJ1-5; the match to TRBD1 covers 12 bases. The length of the CDR3 is 17 residues. The ends lost 1 base at V and 2 bases at J; junction bases unmatched: 3. Germline CDR1 and CDR2: LNHDA and SQIVND (reference sequence). CDR3 DNA: TGTGCCAGTAGTATAGGGGGGGACAGGGGGCGCAATCAGCCCCAGCATTTT. This translates into CASSIGGDRGRNQPQHF.

In DNA, the CDR3 is TGCGCCAGCAGCCAAGAAGGGTTTCAGCCCCAGCATTTT. Amino acid sequence: CASSQEGFQPQHF. V and J are TRBV4-1 and TRBJ1-5; D gene ambiguous. Per germline, CDR1 MGHRA and CDR2 YSYEKL. The CDR3 runs 13 residues. V shed 0 bases and J shed 6 bases, with 6 bases lying between them.

The genes are TRBV10-3 and TRBJ1-5, with 10 bases identical to TRBD1. Germline CDR1 ENHRY, CDR2 SYGVKD. The CDR3 runs 14 residues. V was clipped by 3 bases and J by 6 bases; unmatched bases: 2. CDR3 amino acids: CAISDRTGGQPQHF. For the CDR3, the DNA is TGTGCCATCAGTGATAGGACAGGGGGTCAGCCCCAGCATTTT.

V is TRBV6-1 and J is TRBJ1-1, with D maybe TRBD1 (6 bases). The germline CDR1 and CDR2 sequences are MNHNS and SASEGT. Trimming cost V 2 bases and J 8 bases, with 15 bases left between them. This CDR3 has 14 amino acids. The CDR3 loop reads CASSEFTGTGEAFF. In DNA form, the CDR3 reads TGTGCCAGCAGTGAATTTACAGGGACCGGAGAAGCTTTCTTT.

This clone was seen just once. The gene calls are TRBV6-2 or TRBV6-3 and TRBJ2-7; no firm D call. This CDR3 region has 12 residues. Trimming took 5 bases from V and 2 from J, leaving 7 bases between them. Germline loops: CDR1 MNHEY, CDR2 SVGEGT. This chain's CDR3 is CASSGSPYEQYF. CDR3 in DNA: TGTGCCAGCAGTGGAAGCCCCTACGAGCAGTACTTC.

V usage is TRBV19 and J usage is TRBJ1-1; weak D call: TRBD1 (5 bases). This CDR3 is 16 amino acids long. Trimming removed 4 bases at V and 3 bases at J, with 18 bases between. Looked up from germline, CDR1 is LNHDA and CDR2 is SQIVND (reference sequence). The CDR3 loop is CASSTLDTVKDTEAFF. The CDR3 DNA reads as TGTGCCAGTAGTACCCTGGACACAGTAAAGGACACTGAAGCTTTCTTT.